This T cell receptor (beta chain) derives from a study of blood T cell repertoires in COVID-19. Study at large: Researchers got acute and convalescent COVID-19 samples from the United States, Italy and Spain. The analysed material was cDNA or gDNA that came from T cells, B-cell-depleted T cells, or PBMCs.

In the original workflow: Reference gene primer amplification in the assay estimated nucleated cell counts. The protocol was immunoSEQ multiplex PCR, while the TCRdb copy is restricted to in-frame clones and leaves out a portion. The V and J calls and the clone size are those of that table, but D and trimming were determined from the DNA. In the table there are 210,000 or so clones, 80% of which are singletons. With respect to this clone: Since the CDR3 does not end with the conserved phenylalanine or tryptophan, this likely comes from a read error. The DNA is left out, because the CDR3 cannot be placed on it with certainty; the CDR3 is given as TCRdb lists it.

The CDR3 length equals 9 residues, ends included. Germline V gives CDR1 LGHNA, CDR2 YNFKEQ. The chain combines TRBV4-2 with TRBJ1-1. The sequence came from a human donor in a cohort sampled during active COVID-19. The sequenced sample consisted of peripheral blood. CDR3: CASTRGQSG.